This paragraph covers one TCR beta chain sequence. This clonotype was observed a handful of times. No antigen is known for it. Per-base qualities were not stored, and no clone one base away is much larger. CDR3 length: 17 amino acids, cysteine to phenylalanine. Just CDR3 DNA is preserved here, 51 bases in frame from base 1. CDR1 and CDR2 are drawn from the germline V gene (reference sequence): SEHNR, FQNEAQ. Germline trimming amounts to 6 bases on V and 9 bases on J, with 17 as the count of junction bases outside the gene matches. These data originate in a study of CD8 T cells in ankylosing spondylitis listed by TCRdb under 2017. For the study in its entirety: To find TCR variants linked to disease, the study profiled T cell receptor beta repertoires in ankylosing spondylitis patients and healthy donors. Peripheral blood was sampled, and synovial fluid was additionally collected from ankylosing spondylitis patients. The full study cohort was made up of about two dozen ankylosing spondylitis patients and about a hundred healthy donors. Summary of the overall study and its limitations: Some motif variants were previously reported in synovial fluid and blood of reactive arthritis patients, suggesting common disease-initiation mechanisms. The disease-linked clones were reported to be significantly enriched in matched synovial fluid samples from ankylosing spondylitis patients. In peripheral blood, the disease-linked clones were found at relatively low frequencies and had a CD8+ phenotype. Blood from ankylosing spondylitis patients appeared to be characterized by a TCR beta motif made up of several highly homologous amino acid variants.

Sequencing relied on an Illumina HiSeq 2500. TCR beta libraries were prepared by quantitative 5'-RACE with molecular barcodes. The source study handled its data this way. A new computational method, built on a probabilistic model of VDJ rearrangement, was used to identify disease-linked TCR variants. Through fastp at Q25 and MiXCR, TCRdb rebuilt clones from the public reads, retaining in-frame beta chains. Every entry covers one CDR3 protein and lists the most common genes and DNA from its rows. V and J calls and clone size were set by TCRdb, not the authors. This sample has 200,000 or so distinct CDR3 sequences in its table, and about an eighth of those were observed once. Jointly, the top ten make up approximately 11% of the sample.

Recombination linked TRBV7-9 to TRBJ2-3; the junction holds 11 bases that match TRBD2. Sequencing input: blood, either unsorted or a sorted T cell fraction (not recorded which). The TCR was taken from a female donor with ankylosing spondylitis or in good health (not recorded which). The nucleotide sequence is given as TGTGCCAGCAGTTACGGACTAGCGGGTTTCGCACAAGGCACGCAGTATTTT. Translated, it gives CASSYGLAGFAQGTQYF. With the rest looked up from the reference TRBV7-9 and TRBJ2-3 genes rather than sequenced, the full variable domain is DTGVSQNPRHKITKRGQNVTFRCDPISEHNRLYWYRQTLGQGPEFLTYFQNEAQLEKSRLLSDRFSAERPKGSFSTLEIQRTEQGDSAMYLCASSYGLAGFAQGTQYFGPGTRLTVL.